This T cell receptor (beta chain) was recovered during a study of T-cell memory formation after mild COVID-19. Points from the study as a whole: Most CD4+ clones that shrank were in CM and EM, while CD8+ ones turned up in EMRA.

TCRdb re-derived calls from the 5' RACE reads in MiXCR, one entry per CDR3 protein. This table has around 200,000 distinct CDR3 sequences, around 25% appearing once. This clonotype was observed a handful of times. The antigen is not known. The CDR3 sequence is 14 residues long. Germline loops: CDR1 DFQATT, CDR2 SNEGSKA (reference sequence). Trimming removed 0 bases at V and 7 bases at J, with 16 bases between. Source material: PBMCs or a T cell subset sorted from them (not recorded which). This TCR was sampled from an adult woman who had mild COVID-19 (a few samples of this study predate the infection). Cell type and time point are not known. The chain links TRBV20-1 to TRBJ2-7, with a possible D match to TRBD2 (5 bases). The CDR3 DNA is TGCAGTGCTAGAGATCGATATGAGGGCGGGGAGCAGTACTTC. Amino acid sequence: CSARDRYEGGEQYF.